This T cell receptor (beta chain) was obtained from a study of T cells in Graves' hyperthyroidism and ophthalmopathy. General study points: Blood also carried most thyroid clonotypes expanded above 0.001.

This clonotype was counted many times. Its antigen is unidentified. Stable Graves' hyperthyroidism denoted no ophthalmopathy progression over 18 months. Fresh peripheral blood, around 10 ml of it, supplied the PBMCs. RNA transcripts provided the source from which TCR beta CDR3 regions were amplified. HTBI primers drove first-round RT-PCR of the TCR CDR3. TCRdb used MiXCR to reprocess the multiplex PCR reads, holding one entry per CDR3 protein. The sample carries 350,000 to 400,000 distinct CDR3 sequences, about a fifth recorded once. V lost 5 bases and J 3 bases, leaving 25 bases between the germline ends. The CDR3 has 17 residues. Germline CDR1 and CDR2: DFQATT and SNEGSKA (reference sequence).

The J gene is TRBJ1-2, the V gene TRBV20-1; D is perhaps TRBD1 (5 bases). The sequence was collected from a woman in her late teens or twenties with Graves' hyperthyroidism. The sample consisted of blood. Written as DNA, the CDR3 is TGCAGTGCTCGAGGAGGGGTTATCAGGATTGTCGACTATGGCTACACCTTC. This sequence encodes CSARGGVIRIVDYGYTF.